Below are 2 T cell receptor beta chains sequenced from a single sample in a study of T cell responses to AZD1222 COVID-19 vaccine. Assay: immunoSEQ multiplex PCR; the TCRdb copy retains only in-frame clones and omits some. The table includes under 150,000 clones, approximately 90% detected once. Sequenced material: peripheral blood, taken on day 0 of MenACWY control vaccination. The receptors come from an adult in good health.

The rearrangement uses TRBV27 and TRBJ2-7; D uncertain. The CDR3 is made up of 13 amino acids. Germline assignment: CDR1 MNHEY and CDR2 SMNVEV (reference sequence). Trimming removed 0 bases at V and 3 bases at J, with 6 bases between. The CDR3 DNA follows: TGTGCCAGCAGTTTATCGACCGACTACGAGCAGTACTTC. Its translation is CASSLSTDYEQYF.

The rearrangement links TRBV4-1 to TRBJ2-7; tentative D call: TRBD1 (5 bases). V lost 1 base to trimming and J lost 1 base, with 14 bases between them. CDR3 length: 16 residues. The V gene's germline CDR1 is MGHRA and CDR2 YSYEKL. CDR3 residues: CASSQVVGLESYEQYF. Written as DNA, the CDR3 is TGCGCCAGCAGCCAAGTCGTGGGGCTGGAATCCTACGAGCAGTACTTC.